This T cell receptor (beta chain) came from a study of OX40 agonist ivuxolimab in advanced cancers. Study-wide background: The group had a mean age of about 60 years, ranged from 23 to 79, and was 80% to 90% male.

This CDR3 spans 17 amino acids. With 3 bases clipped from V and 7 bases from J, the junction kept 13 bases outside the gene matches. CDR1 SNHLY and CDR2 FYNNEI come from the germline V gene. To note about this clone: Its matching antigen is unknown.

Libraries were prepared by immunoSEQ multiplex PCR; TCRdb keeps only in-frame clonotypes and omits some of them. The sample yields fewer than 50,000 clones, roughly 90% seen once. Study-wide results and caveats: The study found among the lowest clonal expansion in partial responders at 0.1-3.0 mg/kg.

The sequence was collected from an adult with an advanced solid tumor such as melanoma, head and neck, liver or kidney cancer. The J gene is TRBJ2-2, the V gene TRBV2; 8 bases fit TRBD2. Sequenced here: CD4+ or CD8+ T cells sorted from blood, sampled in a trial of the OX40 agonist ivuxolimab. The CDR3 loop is CASSDRGAGEGGGELFF. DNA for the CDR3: TGTGCCAGCAGTGATCGGGGAGCGGGAGAGGGTGGCGGGGAGCTGTTTTTT. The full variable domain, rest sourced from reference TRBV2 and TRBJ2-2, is EPEVTQTPSHQVTQMGQEVILRCVPISNHLYFYWYRQILGQKVEFLVSFYNNEISEKSEIFDDQFSVERPDGSNFTLKIRSTKLEDSAMYFCASSDRGAGEGGGELFFGEGSRLTVL.